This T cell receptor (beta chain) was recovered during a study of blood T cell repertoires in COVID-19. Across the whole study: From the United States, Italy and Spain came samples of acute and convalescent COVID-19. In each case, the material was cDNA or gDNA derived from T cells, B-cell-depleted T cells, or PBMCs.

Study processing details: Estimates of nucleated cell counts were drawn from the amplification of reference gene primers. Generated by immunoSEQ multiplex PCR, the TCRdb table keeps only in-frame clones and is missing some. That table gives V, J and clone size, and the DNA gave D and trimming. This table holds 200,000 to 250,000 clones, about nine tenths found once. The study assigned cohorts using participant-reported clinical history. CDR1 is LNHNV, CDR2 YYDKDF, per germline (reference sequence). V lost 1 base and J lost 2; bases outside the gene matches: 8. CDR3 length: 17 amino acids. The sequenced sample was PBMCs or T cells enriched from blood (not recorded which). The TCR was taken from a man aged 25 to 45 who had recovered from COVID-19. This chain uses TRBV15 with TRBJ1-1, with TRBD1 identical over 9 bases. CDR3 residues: CATSRALLTGGNTEAFF. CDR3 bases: TGTGCCACCAGCAGAGCGCTCCTTACAGGGGGCAACACTGAAGCTTTCTTT.